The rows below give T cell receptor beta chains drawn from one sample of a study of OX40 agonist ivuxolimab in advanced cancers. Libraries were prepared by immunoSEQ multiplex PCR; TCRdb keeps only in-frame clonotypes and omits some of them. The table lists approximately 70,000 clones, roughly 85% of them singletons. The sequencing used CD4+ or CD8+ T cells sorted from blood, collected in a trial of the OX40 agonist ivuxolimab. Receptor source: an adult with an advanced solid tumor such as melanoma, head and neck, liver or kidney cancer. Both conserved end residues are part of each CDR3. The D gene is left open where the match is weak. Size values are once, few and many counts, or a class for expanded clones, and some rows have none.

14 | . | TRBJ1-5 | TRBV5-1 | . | CASSPTGLNQPQHF | TGCGCCAGCAGCCCTACAGGCCTCAATCAGCCCCAGCATTTT
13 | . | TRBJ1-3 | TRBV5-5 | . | CASSLDSRNTIYF | TGTGCCAGCAGCCTAGACTCGAGAAACACCATATATTTT
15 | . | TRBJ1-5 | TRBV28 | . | CASSLTGGGSRPQHF | TGTGCCAGCAGTTTAACCGGCGGTGGGAGTCGGCCCCAGCATTTT
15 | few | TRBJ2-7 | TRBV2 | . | CASRGRRYQDYEQYF | TGTGCCAGCAGGGGGAGGAGATACCAAGACTACGAGCAGTACTTC
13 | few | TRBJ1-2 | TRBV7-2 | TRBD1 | CASSPPGQYGYTF | TGTGCCAGCAGCCCTCCGGGACAGTATGGCTACACCTTC
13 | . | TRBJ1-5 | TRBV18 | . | CASSPGLNQPQHF | TGTGCCAGCTCACCGGGGCTGAATCAGCCCCAGCATTTT
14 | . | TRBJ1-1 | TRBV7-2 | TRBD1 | CASRDSALSTEAFF | TGTGCCAGCCGGGACAGTGCCCTCAGCACTGAAGCTTTCTTT
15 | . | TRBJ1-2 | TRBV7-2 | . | CASSSYRGANYGYTF | TGTGCCAGCAGCTCTTACAGAGGAGCTAACTATGGCTACACCTTC
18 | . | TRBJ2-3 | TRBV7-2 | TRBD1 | CASSSQRGQGVNADTQYF | TGTGCCAGCAGCTCACAGCGGGGACAGGGGGTAAATGCAGATACGCAGTATTTT
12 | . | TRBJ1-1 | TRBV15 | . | CATSTRASEAFF | TGTGCCACCAGCACCCGGGCCTCGGAAGCTTTCTTT
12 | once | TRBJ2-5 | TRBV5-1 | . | CASTVNEETQYF | TGCGCCAGCACCGTGAACGAAGAGACCCAGTACTTC
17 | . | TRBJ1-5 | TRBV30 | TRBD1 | CAWSAPRGLISNQPQHF | TGTGCCTGGAGTGCCCCCAGGGGGCTTATCAGCAATCAGCCCCAGCATTTT
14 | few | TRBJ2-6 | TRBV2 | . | CASRGEGGANVLTF | TGTGCCAGCAGGGGGGAAGGTGGGGCCAACGTCCTGACTTTC
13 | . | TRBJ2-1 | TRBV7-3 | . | CASTLGGANEQFF | TGTGCCAGCACCCTAGGGGGGGCCAATGAGCAGTTCTTC
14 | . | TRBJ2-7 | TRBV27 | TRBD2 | CASRSLAGVYEQYF | TGTGCCAGCAGATCCCTAGCGGGGGTCTACGAGCAGTACTTC
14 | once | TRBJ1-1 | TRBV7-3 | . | CASSLLGVNTEAFF | TGTGCCAGCAGCTTATTAGGGGTCAACACTGAAGCTTTCTTT
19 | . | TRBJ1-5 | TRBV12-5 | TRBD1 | CASGLVQRQGGDSNQPQHF | TGTGCTAGTGGTTTGGTACAGAGACAGGGAGGGGATAGCAATCAGCCCCAGCATTTT
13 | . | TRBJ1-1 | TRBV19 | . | CASSLRGTTEAFF | TGTGCCAGTAGTCTGAGAGGAACCACTGAAGCTTTCTTT
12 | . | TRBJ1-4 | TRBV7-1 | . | CASSTQGSPPKF | TGTGCCAGCAGCACCCAGGGCTCCCCCCCAAAATTT
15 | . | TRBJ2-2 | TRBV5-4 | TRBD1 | CASSLALYRGEELFF | TGTGCCAGCAGCTTGGCTCTTTACAGGGGAGAGGAGCTGTTTTTT
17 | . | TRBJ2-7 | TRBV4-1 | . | CASSQDPRPDRFYEQYF | TGCGCCAGCAGCCAAGACCCTCGCCCAGACCGATTTTACGAGCAGTACTTC
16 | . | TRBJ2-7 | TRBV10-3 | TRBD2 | CAISESGSGGSYEQYF | TGTGCCATCAGTGAGTCGGGGAGCGGGGGCTCCTACGAGCAGTACTTC